Following are 14 T cell receptor beta chains from one sample sequenced in a study of T cells in women clearing cervical HPV infection. TCRdb keeps only in-frame clones here, not all; method: immunoSEQ multiplex PCR. The ten top clones account for 5%, within a sample of about 20,000 clones. Sequencing was carried out using blood buffy coat. These receptor sequences come from a woman aged 18-70 years with a cervical HPV16 infection that either progressed to CIN3+ or cleared (not recorded which).

Points on this clone: The read comes to an end 3 residues before the CDR3 does, leaving the germline J gene to fill in the end. The genes are TRBV2 and TRBJ1-2, with D maybe TRBD1 (5 bases). Trimming left V 4 bases short and J 0 bases short, with 9 bases between. The CDR3 spans 14 residues. CDR1 and CDR2 from the germline V gene are SNHLY and FYNNEI. CDR3 region: CASSVGPANYGYTF. The sequenced CDR3 bases are TGTGCCAGCAGTGTGGGGCCAGCTAACTATGGC.

To note about this clone: The read ends 3 residues before the CDR3 terminus; that terminus is restored from the germline J gene. V is TRBV6-2 or TRBV6-3 and J is TRBJ2-5; a weak D match, TRBD1 (6 bases). Between the trimmed V and J ends, which lost 8 bases and 6 bases, there was a span of 22 bases. In germline, CDR1 is MNHEY, CDR2 SVGEGT. The CDR3 is 15 residues long. CDR3 protein: CASGLQGHPWKTQYF. The DNA read from the CDR3 is TGTGCCAGCGGTTTACAGGGACATCCCTGGAAGACC.

In regard to this clone: The read halts 3 residues ahead of the CDR3 end, with the missing end drawn from the germline J gene. The chain carries TRBV23-1 and TRBJ2-5; D is possibly TRBD2 (5 bases). TRBV23-1 is noted as an ORF with a role that remains uncertain. CDR3 length: 16 amino acids. The V gene lost 0 bases and the J gene lost 2 bases, with 13 bases spanning the gap. The CDR3 region is CASSQSWWRRQETQYF. Partial CDR3 DNA: TGCGCCAGCAGTCAATCGTGGTGGAGGCGGCAAGAGACC.

For this clone: The observed sequence ends 3 residues before the CDR3 terminus, with the missing tail filled in from the germline J gene. This sequence joins TRBV20-1 and TRBJ1-1, with D possibly matching TRBD1 (6 bases). V was pared by 7 bases and J by 4 bases, with 10 bases between. The V gene's germline CDR1 is DFQATT and CDR2 SNEGSKA (reference sequence). This CDR3 has 11 residues. CDR3: CSGGGGTEAFF. The CDR3 DNA, read in part, is TGCAGTGGGGGAGGGGGCACTGAA.

Details on this clone: The read ends 3 residues early relative to the CDR3; the germline J gene fills the gap. The J gene is TRBJ1-1, the V gene TRBV6-1; tentatively, D is TRBD1 (6 bases). Per germline, CDR1 MNHNS and CDR2 SASEGT. The CDR3 covers 14 residues. V was pared by 4 bases and J by 5 bases, with 14 bases between. The CDR3 sequence: CASSGYREGTEAFF. The covered CDR3 bases are TGTGCCAGCAGTGGTTACAGGGAAGGGACTGAA.

This clone is called medium-sized based on its frequency. The read stops 3 residues short of the end of the CDR3; the missing end is completed from the germline J gene. This chain joins TRBV6-4 and TRBJ1-2; TRBD1 agrees at 9 bases. After removal of 6 bases from V and 3 bases from J, the junction contained 20 bases not matched to a gene. CDR3 length: 19 residues. CDR1 is MRHNA and CDR2 is SNTAGT in the germline V gene. The CDR3 sequence: CASRDAPGQGEGPHYGYTF. The sequenced part of the CDR3 DNA is TGTGCCAGCAGGGACGCCCCGGGACAGGGAGAGGGGCCTCACTATGGC.

Comment on this clone: The read halts 3 residues ahead of the CDR3 end, with the missing end drawn from the germline J gene. The genes are TRBV5-1 and TRBJ1-6, with D hard to call. Deletions cut 0 bases from V and 9 bases from J, with 13 bases between. Per the germline V gene, CDR1 is SGHRS and CDR2 is YFSETQ. CDR3 length equals 15 residues. CDR3 DNA (partial): TGCGCCAGCAGCTTGGACACCGGGCGGGGTTCACCC. It translates to CASSLDTGRGSP. In full, the CDR3 is CASSLDTGRGSPLHF.

About this clone: The read ends 3 residues before the CDR3 terminus; that terminus is restored from the germline J gene. The chain couples TRBV7-2 to TRBJ2-3; a weak D match, TRBD1 (6 bases). The germline V gene has CDR1 SGHTA and CDR2 FQGNSA. The CDR3 totals 15 residues. CDR3 bases read: TGTGCCAGCAGCCCAGGCCTGGGGGCCCAAGAGACG. Its translation: CASSPGLGAQET. The complete CDR3 reads CASSPGLGAQETQYF.

Of note for this clone: From the germline J gene comes the end of the CDR3, since the read stops 3 residues before it. This chain uses TRBV11-2 with TRBJ2-5, with 8 bases identical to TRBD1. The CDR3 length is 15 residues. Germline CDR1 is SGHAT and CDR2 is FQNNGV. V was clipped by 5 bases and J by 3 bases; unmatched bases: 8. The CDR3 DNA, read in part, is TGTGCCAGCAGCCACCCCACAGGGGGGAAAGAGACC. This codes for CASSHPTGGKET. The CDR3 in its entirety is CASSHPTGGKETQYF.

In regard to this clone: The read comes to an end 3 residues before the CDR3 does, leaving the germline J gene to fill in the end. V usage is TRBV6-2 or TRBV6-3 and J usage is TRBJ1-2; D is possibly TRBD1 (6 bases). CDR3 length: 16 residues. The germline V gene has CDR1 MNHEY and CDR2 SVGEGT. The sequenced CDR3 bases are TGTGCCAGCAGTCTAAGTAAGATCTACAGGGAAAATGAC. Translated, it gives CASSLSKIYREND. The CDR3, in full, reads CASSLSKIYRENDYTF.

On this clone itself: The read stops 3 residues short of the end of the CDR3; the missing end is completed from the germline J gene. The rearrangement joins TRBV6-2 or TRBV6-3 to TRBJ2-2; D might be TRBD2 (6 bases). V lost 2 bases to trimming and J lost 6 bases, with 13 bases between them. Germline V CDR1 and CDR2: MNHEY, SVGEGT. This CDR3 region has 15 residues. CDR3 loop: CASSYRGGHSGELFF. CDR3 DNA, as far as it was read: TGTGCCAGCAGTTACAGGGGAGGTCATTCCGGGGAG.

Note on this clone: The read gets to within 3 residues of the CDR3 end, and the germline J gene fills in the rest. This chain links TRBV20-1 with TRBJ2-3, with 8 bases identical to TRBD1. The CDR3 totals 14 residues. Germline CDR1 is DFQATT and CDR2 is SNEGSKA (reference sequence). The CDR3 region is CSATDRGRGETQYF. The DNA read from the CDR3 is TGCAGTGCTACAGACAGGGGCCGGGGAGAGACG.

About this clone: The CDR3 end falls 3 residues outside the read, so it is completed with the germline J gene. The chain couples TRBV5-6 to TRBJ2-3, with a weak D call TRBD1 (7 bases). This CDR3 region has 14 residues. The germline gives CDR1 SGHDT, CDR2 YYEEEE. This CDR3 reads CASRPRDSLNTQYF. The DNA read from the CDR3 is TGTGCCAGCAGACCGCGGGACAGCCTAAACACG.

Comment on this clone: The read falls 3 residues short of the CDR3 end, and the missing part is taken from the germline J gene. The chain recombines TRBV20-1 with TRBJ1-2, with a possible D match to TRBD1 (6 bases). The CDR3 has 14 amino acids. Trimming removed 5 bases from V and 0 bases from J, with 13 bases in between. The germline V gene has CDR1 DFQATT and CDR2 SNEGSKA (reference sequence). The CDR3 is CSALDRKTNYGYTF. The covered CDR3 bases are TGCAGTGCTTTAGACAGGAAGACTAACTATGGC.